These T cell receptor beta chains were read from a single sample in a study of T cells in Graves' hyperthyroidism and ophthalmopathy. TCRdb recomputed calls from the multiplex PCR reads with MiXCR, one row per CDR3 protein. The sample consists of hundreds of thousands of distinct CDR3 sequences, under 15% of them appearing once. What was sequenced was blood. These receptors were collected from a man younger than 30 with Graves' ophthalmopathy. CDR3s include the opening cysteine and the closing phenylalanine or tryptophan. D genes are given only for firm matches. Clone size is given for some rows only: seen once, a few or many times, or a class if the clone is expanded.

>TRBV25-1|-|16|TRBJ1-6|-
TGTGCCAGCAGTGAATATTCGGGTCCGTATAATTCACCCCTCCACTTT
CASSEYSGPYNSPLHF
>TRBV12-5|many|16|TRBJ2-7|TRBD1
TGTGCTAGTGGTTTGGTACTAGGACAGGGGATCTACGAGCAGTACTTC
CASGLVLGQGIYEQYF
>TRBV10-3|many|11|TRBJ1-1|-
TGTGCCATCAAGAGGGACACTGAAGCTTTCTTT
CAIKRDTEAFF
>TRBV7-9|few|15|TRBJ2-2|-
TGTGCCAGCAGCCGCGGCAGAACGAACACCGGGGAGCTGTTTTTT
CASSRGRTNTGELFF
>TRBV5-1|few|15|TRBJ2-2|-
TGCGCCAGCAGCCCTCGACTGACCGACACCGGGGAGCTGTTTTTT
CASSPRLTDTGELFF
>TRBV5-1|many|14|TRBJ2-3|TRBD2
TGCGCCAGCAGCTTGGAACTAGCGGGGGATACGCAGTATTTT
CASSLELAGDTQYF
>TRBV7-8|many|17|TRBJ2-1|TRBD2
TGTGCCAGCAGCTTAGTCGGGCTAGCGGGAGGGGGAAATGAGCAGTTCTTC
CASSLVGLAGGGNEQFF
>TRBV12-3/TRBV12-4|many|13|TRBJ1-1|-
TGTGCCAGCAGTCATACAGGGAACACTGAAGCTTTCTTT
CASSHTGNTEAFF
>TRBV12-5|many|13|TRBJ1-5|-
TGTGCTAGTGGTTTGCAAGGGCTTCAGCCCCAGCATTTT
CASGLQGLQPQHF
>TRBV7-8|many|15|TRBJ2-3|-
TGTGCCAGCAGCTTAGTCCCTCGACAATCAGATACGCAGTATTTT
CASSLVPRQSDTQYF
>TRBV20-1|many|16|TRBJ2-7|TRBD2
TGCAGTGCTAGAGGACTAGCGGGAGTGAGCTCCTACGAGCAGTACTTC
CSARGLAGVSSYEQYF
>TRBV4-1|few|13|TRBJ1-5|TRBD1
TGCGCCAGCAGCCGCAACAGGGGGGAGCCCCAGCATTTT
CASSRNRGEPQHF
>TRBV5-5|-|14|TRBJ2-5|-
TGTGCCAGCAGCCAAAACAACCGGCAAGAGACCCAGTACTTC
CASSQNNRQETQYF
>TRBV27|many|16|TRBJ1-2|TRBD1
TGTGCCAGCAGGGGTGGACAGGGGAGGGATAACTATGGCTACACCTTC
CASRGGQGRDNYGYTF
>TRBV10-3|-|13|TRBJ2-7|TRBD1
TGTGCCATCAGCCCAGGGGGAAAGAACGAGCAGTACTTC
CAISPGGKNEQYF
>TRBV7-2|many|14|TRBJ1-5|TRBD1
TGTGCCAGCAGCCAAGCGACAGGGGCTCAGCCCCAGCATTTT
CASSQATGAQPQHF
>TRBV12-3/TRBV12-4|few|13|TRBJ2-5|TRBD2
TGTGCCAGCAGTTCTCTGGGAGGGGAGACCCAGTACTTC
CASSSLGGETQYF
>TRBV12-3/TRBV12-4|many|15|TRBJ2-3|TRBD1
TGTGCCAGCAGACTAAGACAGGGTGCTCTTGATACGCAGTATTTT
CASRLRQGALDTQYF
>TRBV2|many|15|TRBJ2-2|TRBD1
TGTGCCAGCAGTGGCCGGGACAGCTTCACCGGGGAGCTGTTTTTT
CASSGRDSFTGELFF
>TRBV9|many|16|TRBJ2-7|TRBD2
TGTGCCAGCAGCGTAGTGTCTCTAGCGGGGATAGCCGAGCAGTACTTC
CASSVVSLAGIAEQYF
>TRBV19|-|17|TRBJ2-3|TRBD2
TGTGCCAGTAGTATCGCTTCGCGGGGGATACTCACAGATACGCAGTATTTT
CASSIASRGILTDTQYF
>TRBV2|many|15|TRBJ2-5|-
TGTGCCAGCAGTGAATATTACGAGAGCCAAGAGACCCAGTACTTC
CASSEYYESQETQYF
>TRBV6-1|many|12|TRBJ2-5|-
TGTGCCTGCAGCGCAGACCAAGAGACCCAGTACTTC
CACSADQETQYF
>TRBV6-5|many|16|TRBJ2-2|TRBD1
TGTGCCAGCAGTTACTCGGGACAGGGTAGTACCGGGGAGCTGTTTTTT
CASSYSGQGSTGELFF
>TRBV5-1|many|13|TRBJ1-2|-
TGCGCCAGCAGCGAGGAACCCGTATATGGCTACACCTTC
CASSEEPVYGYTF
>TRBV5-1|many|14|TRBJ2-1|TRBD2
TGCGCCAGCAGCTTGACGAGCGGGGGGGGTGAGCAGTTCTTC
CASSLTSGGGEQFF
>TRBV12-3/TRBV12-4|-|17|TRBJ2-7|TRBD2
TGTGCCAGCAGTTCCCCGGGACTAGCGGGAGTAGTCAACGAGCAGTACTTC
CASSSPGLAGVVNEQYF
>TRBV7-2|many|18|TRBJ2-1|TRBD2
TGTGCCAGCAGCTTAGTCCCAGCGGGACCTCGCTCCTACAATGAGCAGTTCTTC
CASSLVPAGPRSYNEQFF
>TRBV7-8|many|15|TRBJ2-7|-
TGTGCCAGCAGCTTAGGCCTATTGGGCAGGGACGAGCAGTACTTC
CASSLGLLGRDEQYF
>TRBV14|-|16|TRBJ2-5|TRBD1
TGTGCCAGCAGCCACATAAAGGGACAGGGGAGGGAGACCCAGTACTTC
CASSHIKGQGRETQYF
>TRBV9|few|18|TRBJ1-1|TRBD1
TGTGCCAGCAGCGTAGTGCGTACGGTGGGAGGGGGCGGCACTGAAGCTTTCTTT
CASSVVRTVGGGGTEAFF
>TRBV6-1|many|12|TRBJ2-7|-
TGTGCCAGCAGTTCCGGGTGGTACGAGCAGTACTTC
CASSSGWYEQYF
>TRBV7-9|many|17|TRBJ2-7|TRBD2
TGTGCCAGCAGCTTGGGAATGTGGGAGGGCCCGATCTACGAGCAGTACTTC
CASSLGMWEGPIYEQYF
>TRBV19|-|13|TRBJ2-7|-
TGTGCCAGTAGTATGACCCAGGGCTACGAGCAGTACTTC
CASSMTQGYEQYF
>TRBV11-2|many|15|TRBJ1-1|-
TGTGCCAGCAGCTTAAAGGCCCCAGGGAACACTGAAGCTTTCTTT
CASSLKAPGNTEAFF
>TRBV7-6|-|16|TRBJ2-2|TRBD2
TGTGCCAGCAGCTTAGCTGGGAGGGCGAACACCGGGGAGCTGTTTTTT
CASSLAGRANTGELFF
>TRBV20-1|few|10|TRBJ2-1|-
TGCAGTGCTAGGGACTCGGAGGAGTTCTTC
CSARDSEEFF
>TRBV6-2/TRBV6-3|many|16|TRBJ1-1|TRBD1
TGTGCCAGCAGTTACCGAAGGACAGGGAGGTTGCCTGAAGCTTTCTTT
CASSYRRTGRLPEAFF
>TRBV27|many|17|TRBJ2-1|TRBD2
TGTGCCAGCAGTTTAAAAGGCAGGGGACTAGCGGGTTTGGGGCAGTTCTTC
CASSLKGRGLAGLGQFF
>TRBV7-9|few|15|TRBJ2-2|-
TGTGCCAGCAGCTTAGCCGGGGGAGTGTCCGGGGAGCTGTTTTTT
CASSLAGGVSGELFF
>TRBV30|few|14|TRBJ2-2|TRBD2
TGTGCCTGGACTAGCGGGGGGGCGTCAGGGGAGCTGTTTTTT
CAWTSGGASGELFF
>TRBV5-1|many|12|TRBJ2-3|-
TGCGCCAGCAGCCCGGGGGCAGATACGCAGTATTTT
CASSPGADTQYF
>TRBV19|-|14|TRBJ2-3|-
TGTGCCAGTAGTATTCTTGCGGAGACAGATACGCAGTATTTT
CASSILAETDTQYF
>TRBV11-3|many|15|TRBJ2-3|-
TGTGCCAGCAGCTTAGACAGGCGAGCCACAGATACGCAGTATTTT
CASSLDRRATDTQYF